The 25 T cell receptor beta chains below come from one sample, sequenced in a study of cytomegalovirus exposure and HLA in healthy donors. Amplification used 60 Vbeta primers and 13 Jbeta primers. Only in-frame clones appear in the TCRdb table, and some are missing; sequencing was by immunoSEQ multiplex PCR. The top ten hold approximately 3.7% of the sample, which has about 120,000 clones, around 77% seen once. Sequences were obtained from PBMCs. The receptors derive from a human donor in good health.

The chain is built from TRBV5-1 and TRBJ2-1; tentative D call: TRBD1 (5 bases). V shed 0 bases and J shed 0 bases, with 7 bases lying between them. This CDR3 has 15 residues. Germline assignment: CDR1 SGHRS and CDR2 YFSETQ. The CDR3 nucleotides read TGCGCCAGCAGCTTGGGACAGAGCTCCTACAATGAGCAGTTCTTC. Translating it yields CASSLGQSSYNEQFF.

The chain couples TRBV28 to TRBJ2-7; 7 nucleotides agree with TRBD1. The CDR3 is 16 amino acids. The junction had 9 bases not matched to a gene; V was cut back by 2 bases and J by 2 bases. The germline V gene encodes CDR1 MDHEN and CDR2 SYDVKM. CDR3 in DNA: TGTGCCAGCAGTTTAGCGACAGGGAACTTACCCTACGAGCAGTACTTC. This gives the protein CASSLATGNLPYEQYF.

V usage is TRBV18 and J usage is TRBJ2-7; 10 nucleotides align to TRBD2. The CDR3 contains 16 residues. Trimming cost V 2 bases and J 5 bases; bases outside gene matches: 9. Per germline, CDR1 KGHSH and CDR2 LQKENI. In nucleotides, the CDR3 is TGTGCCAGCTCACCATTATCCAGCGGGAGGGCCAACGAGCAGTACTTC. It translates to CASSPLSSGRANEQYF.

DNA for the CDR3: TGTGCCAGCTCACCGACGGAGGGGTCAGGAGGCTACACCTTC. Its translation is CASSPTEGSGGYTF. The chain links TRBV18 to TRBJ1-2; D is perhaps TRBD1 (5 bases). The V end was cut by 3 bases, the J end by 8 bases, with 16 bases between. Germline V gene lookup returns CDR1 KGHSH and CDR2 LQKENI. This CDR3 spans 14 amino acids.

The chain joins TRBV5-4 to TRBJ2-7, with D tentatively TRBD2 (6 bases). Germline lookup yields CDR1 SGHNT and CDR2 YYREEE (reference sequence). V lost 0 bases and J lost 2, with 12 bases in between. CDR3 length: 15 residues. CDR3 nucleotide sequence: TGTGCCAGCAGCTTGGCCGACGGGAGCCCCTACGAGCAGTACTTC. This translates into CASSLADGSPYEQYF.

In this sample, this clone turned up a few times. J is TRBJ1-5 and V is TRBV19, with 9 bases aligning to TRBD1. This CDR3 has 16 residues. Germline loops: CDR1 LNHDA, CDR2 SQIVND (reference sequence). J lost 6 bases, V lost 3 bases, and 9 bases had no gene match. This CDR3 is CASSILGQGTSQPQHF. DNA of the CDR3: TGTGCCAGTAGTATCCTGGGACAGGGTACTAGTCAGCCCCAGCATTTT.

This clone showed up just a few times. The chain couples TRBV19 to TRBJ2-2; perhaps TRBD1 as D (6 bases). Trimming took 8 bases from V and 9 from J, leaving 13 bases between them. This CDR3 has 12 residues. Germline V gives CDR1 LNHDA, CDR2 SQIVND (reference sequence). The CDR3 nucleotides are TGTGCCAGTCACCACGGGGACAGGGAGCTGTTTTTT. Protein product: CASHHGDRELFF.

The chain employs TRBV10-3 and TRBJ2-7; 9 nucleotides match TRBD2. This CDR3 region has 12 residues. The germline V gene encodes CDR1 ENHRY and CDR2 SYGVKD. The ends lost 4 bases at V and 5 bases at J; junction bases unmatched: 0. CDR3: CAISGTSDEQYF. In nucleotides, the CDR3 is TGTGCCATCAGTGGGACTAGCGACGAGCAGTACTTC.

J is TRBJ1-4 and V is TRBV28; no definite D call. V shed 5 bases and J shed 0 bases, with 16 bases lying between them. CDR1 is MDHEN and CDR2 is SYDVKM in the germline V gene. The CDR3 is made up of 17 amino acids. The CDR3 coding sequence is TGTGCCAGCAGTCCACCTCGCCGGTATGCAACTAATGAAAAACTGTTTTTT. Translating gives CASSPPRRYATNEKLFF.

The genes are TRBV6-1 and TRBJ2-2, with a weak D call TRBD2 (7 bases). There are 19 residues in the CDR3. Per germline, CDR1 MNHNS and CDR2 SASEGT. V was pared by 0 bases and J by 5 bases, with 22 bases between. In DNA, the CDR3 is TGTGCCAGCAGTGAAGCTTCAAGGGGGGGTACATGGCGAACCGGGGAGCTGTTTTTT. Encoded protein: CASSEASRGGTWRTGELFF.

This clone was recorded only once. This chain connects TRBV2 to TRBJ1-4, with a tentative D call TRBD1 (5 bases). V was shortened by 3 bases and J by 0 bases, with 8 bases between the two germline ends. The CDR3 totals 15 residues. Germline V gene data show CDR1 as SNHLY and CDR2 as FYNNEI. CDR3 coding DNA: TGTGCCAGCAGTGATGGGGGGACAACTAATGAAAAACTGTTTTTT. Its protein is CASSDGGTTNEKLFF.

The chain has TRBV18 and TRBJ2-3, with unresolved D. This CDR3 is built from 12 residues. The V end lost 6 bases, the J end lost 2 bases, and 6 bases lay between the germline ends. Germline CDR1 reads KGHSH; CDR2 reads LQKENI. CDR3 DNA sequence: TGTGCCAGCTCCCCCTCCACAGATACGCAGTATTTT. Translated, it gives CASSPSTDTQYF. Drawing the rest from reference TRBV18 and TRBJ2-3, the complete variable domain is NAGVMQNPRHLVRRRGQEARLRCSPMKGHSHVYWYRQLPEEGLKFMVYLQKENIIDESGMPKERFSAEFPKEGPSILRIQQVVRGDSAAYFCASSPSTDTQYFGPGTRLTVL.

The CDR3 DNA reads TGTGCCAGCACGGAGCGGGGCCGCAATGAGCAGTTCTTC. It yields the protein CASTERGRNEQFF. The J gene is TRBJ2-1, the V gene TRBV6-1; 7 bases are shared with TRBD2. After removal of 7 bases from V and 6 bases from J, the junction contained 6 bases not matched to a gene. CDR3 length: 13 amino acids. Germline V gene sequence: CDR1 MNHNS, CDR2 SASEGT.

The sample holds one count of this clone. The rearrangement uses TRBV25-1 and TRBJ2-1; 9 bases are shared with TRBD1. V lost 2 bases and J lost 10; bases outside the gene matches: 12. CDR3 size: 16 residues. The germline V gene has CDR1 MGHDK and CDR2 SYGVNS. DNA for the CDR3: TGTGCCAGCAGTGAACACCCGGGACAGGGCCGCGGGGAGCAGTTCTTC. Protein product: CASSEHPGQGRGEQFF.

The gene calls are TRBV11-2 and TRBJ1-1; D gene unclear. CDR1 SGHAT and CDR2 FQNNGV come from the germline V gene. The CDR3 is 14 residues long. V was trimmed by 2 bases and J by 4 bases, leaving 11 bases between them. The CDR3 DNA reads as TGTGCCAGCAGCTTACGGGAGATCCCCACTGAAGCTTTCTTT. It translates to CASSLREIPTEAFF.

The V gene is TRBV6-5, the J gene TRBJ2-1, with D perhaps matching TRBD2 (5 bases). The length of the CDR3 is 15 residues. Looked up from germline, CDR1 is MNHEY and CDR2 is SVGAGI. V was clipped by 5 bases and J by 9 bases, with 20 bases between them. CDR3 nucleotides: TGTGCCAGCAGTCGCAGGACTCACCCGGGGAGTGAGCAGTTCTTC. Its protein product is CASSRRTHPGSEQFF.

The chain combines TRBV11-3 with TRBJ1-1, with 8 bases fitting TRBD1. The CDR3 length is 13 residues. V lost 5 bases and J lost 7; bases outside the gene matches: 6. CDR1 and CDR2 (germline): SGHNT, YENEEA. The CDR3 is CASSGGQDDEAFF. The CDR3, as DNA: TGTGCCAGCAGCGGGGGACAGGACGATGAAGCTTTCTTT.

The V gene is TRBV6-5, the J gene TRBJ1-6; D ambiguous. V was pared by 4 bases and J by 8 bases, with 9 bases between. CDR1 is MNHEY, CDR2 SVGAGI, per germline. The CDR3 contains 13 residues. CDR3 residues: CASSSGWDSPLHF. CDR3 in DNA: TGTGCCAGCAGTTCAGGATGGGATTCACCCCTCCACTTT.

V and J are TRBV4-1 and TRBJ1-1, with a possible D match to TRBD1 (6 bases). This CDR3 contains 19 residues. Trimming removed 0 bases at V and 0 bases at J, with 20 bases between. The germline V gene encodes CDR1 MGHRA and CDR2 YSYEKL. CDR3: CASSQDPRAGDAVNTEAFF. The CDR3 DNA reads TGCGCCAGCAGCCAAGACCCGAGGGCAGGGGATGCGGTGAACACTGAAGCTTTCTTT.

CDR3 DNA sequence: TGCGCCAGCACCGACAACCAAGAGACCCAGTACTTC. This codes for CASTDNQETQYF. J is TRBJ2-5 and V is TRBV5-1; D ambiguous. The V gene lost 6 bases and the J gene lost 0 bases, with 6 bases spanning the gap. Germline V lookup: CDR1 SGHRS, CDR2 YFSETQ. This CDR3 spans 12 amino acids.

The V gene is TRBV15, the J gene TRBJ2-1; the D is unclear. The CDR3 spans 14 residues. V was clipped by 3 bases and J by 7 bases, with 13 bases between them. Germline CDR1 reads LNHNV; CDR2 reads YYDKDF (reference sequence). The CDR3 nucleotides are TGTGCCACCAGCAGCGGTATCTCCGGGAATGAGCAGTTCTTC. Its protein is CATSSGISGNEQFF. Full variable domain (outside the CDR3, taken from reference TRBV15 and TRBJ2-1): DAMVIQNPRYQVTQFGKPVTLSCSQTLNHNVMYWYQQKSSQAPKLLFHYYDKDFNNEADTPDNFQSRRPNTSFCFLDIRSPGLGDTAMYLCATSSGISGNEQFFGPGTRLTVL.

This clone occurred a few times. This rearrangement joins TRBV9 to TRBJ1-1; possible D gene TRBD1, 6 bases. The V and J ends lost 0 bases and 0 bases respectively, with 12 bases between them. This CDR3 comprises 16 residues. Looked up from germline, CDR1 is SGDLS and CDR2 is YYNGEE. The CDR3 region has the DNA TGTGCCAGCAGCGTAGCTACAGGGAGAATGAACACTGAAGCTTTCTTT. This encodes CASSVATGRMNTEAFF.

The rearrangement uses TRBV14 and TRBJ2-7; tentatively, D is TRBD2 (5 bases). The CDR3 length is 12 residues. Germline CDR1 and CDR2: SGHDN and FVKESK. Between the trimmed V and J ends, which lost 5 bases and 2 bases, there was a span of 7 bases. This chain's CDR3 is CASSASPYEQYF. CDR3 DNA: TGTGCCAGCAGCGCTAGCCCCTACGAGCAGTACTTC.

This clone is a singleton in its sample. The V call is TRBV20-1, the J call TRBJ1-1, with 8 bases that match TRBD1. CDR3 length equals 11 residues. V was clipped by 4 bases and J by 9 bases; unmatched bases: 4. Germline V lookup: CDR1 DFQATT, CDR2 SNEGSKA (reference sequence). CDR3 sequence reads: CSATRTGKAFF. CDR3 DNA sequence: TGCAGTGCTACAAGGACAGGGAAAGCTTTCTTT.

With respect to this clone: In the same sample, other DNA sequences code for this CDR3. The chain recombines TRBV11-2 with TRBJ2-1, with TRBD2 matching over 9 bases. The germline CDR1 and CDR2 sequences are SGHAT and FQNNGV. V lost 1 base to trimming and J lost 4 bases; unmatched junction nucleotides: 8. This CDR3 contains 17 residues. The CDR3, as DNA: TGTGCCAGCAGCTTAGGCGGGAGGCGGGAGGGTTACAATGAGCAGTTCTTC. It yields the protein CASSLGGRREGYNEQFF.